The rows below give T cell receptor beta chains drawn from one sample of a study of cytomegalovirus exposure and HLA in healthy donors. Clones were sequenced by immunoSEQ multiplex PCR, and TCRdb holds only the in-frame ones, with some missing. This table holds approximately 35,000 clones, 84% found once. Sample: PBMCs. All receptors derive from a young woman in good health and CMV-seronegative. CDR3s leave out the opening cysteine and the closing phenylalanine or tryptophan. A D gene is named only where the DNA matches it firmly. Some rows have no size entry. The others give once, few or many, or a class for an expanded clone.

17 | NA | TRBJ1-5 | TRBV4-1 | TRBD1 | ASSQGPLYRGPPGQPQH
12 | NA | TRBJ1-1 | TRBV5-6 | NA | ASSLGFRVPEAF
9 | once | TRBJ2-7 | TRBV5-6 | NA | ASSPYYEQY
13 | once | TRBJ2-2 | TRBV6-5 | TRBD1 | ASSKGTDNTGELF
13 | once | TRBJ2-1 | TRBV19 | TRBD1 | ASSWGRGLSGEQF
12 | once | TRBJ2-7 | TRBV19 | NA | ASTPSQGAYEQY
14 | NA | TRBJ2-5 | TRBV12-5 | TRBD2 | ASGLAGTSGQETQY
11 | NA | TRBJ1-1 | TRBV29-1 | TRBD1 | SVFGQGAAEAF
14 | NA | TRBJ2-4 | TRBV10-3 | TRBD2 | AISEPSSGGKNIQY
12 | NA | TRBJ2-7 | TRBV10-3 | NA | AITPGGSSYEQY
14 | few | TRBJ2-1 | TRBV28 | NA | ASSLSGGDSIDEQF
10 | NA | TRBJ1-1 | TRBV18 | NA | ASSPQNTEAF
14 | NA | TRBJ1-6 | TRBV9 | NA | ASSPRLRAGNSPLH
14 | NA | TRBJ2-7 | TRBV25-1 | TRBD1 | ASSVRGDRSSYEQY
11 | NA | TRBJ1-5 | TRBV5-6 | TRBD1 | ASSGQGLQPQH
13 | NA | TRBJ2-1 | TRBV9 | TRBD2 | ASSSGTSGVDEQF
12 | NA | TRBJ1-2 | TRBV4-3 | NA | ASSQAQVNYGYT
11 | NA | TRBJ1-5 | TRBV4-3 | NA | ASSQDINQPQH
13 | once | TRBJ2-2 | TRBV9 | NA | ASSVAGQNTGELF
14 | NA | TRBJ2-1 | TRBV4-1 | NA | ASSQPQRISYNEQF
11 | NA | TRBJ1-5 | TRBV19 | NA | ASTTGRDQPQH
9 | NA | TRBJ2-1 | TRBV2 | NA | ASSPNNEQF
11 | NA | TRBJ1-2 | TRBV7-2 | TRBD1 | ASTLQGETGYT
13 | NA | TRBJ2-7 | TRBV7-2 | TRBD2 | ASSFLAGDRGEQY
14 | NA | TRBJ2-2 | TRBV4-2 | TRBD2 | ASSQDGGGDTGELF
10 | NA | TRBJ1-4 | TRBV28 | NA | ASTGGKEKLF
12 | NA | TRBJ2-7 | TRBV15 | TRBD2 | ATSWTSDSYEQY
14 | few | TRBJ2-2 | TRBV19 | NA | ASSIRQGGGTGELF
12 | NA | TRBJ2-7 | TRBV5-1 | NA | ASSPGTAFYEQY
14 | NA | TRBJ2-1 | TRBV7-3 | NA | ASSLTRGIADNEQF
11 | few | TRBJ2-7 | TRBV29-1 | TRBD2 | SVLSSGSYEQY
11 | NA | TRBJ2-1 | TRBV28 | TRBD1 | ASSLGTANEQF
13 | NA | TRBJ1-4 | TRBV15 | NA | ATSALRQQNEKLF
13 | NA | TRBJ2-1 | TRBV4-3 | NA | ASSPQTRMRNEQF
14 | few | TRBJ1-4 | TRBV19 | TRBD1 | ASSIGAGTGNEKLF
11 | NA | TRBJ2-7 | TRBV2 | TRBD1 | ASMSTGGNEQY
12 | few | TRBJ2-7 | TRBV27 | TRBD2 | ASGPGLAIYEQY
12 | once | TRBJ2-7 | TRBV15 | TRBD1 | ATSRDNRGGEKY